This T cell receptor beta chain appears in the sequencing data of a study of blood T cell repertoires in COVID-19 (dated by TCRdb to about 2020). At the level of the whole study: Collaborator samples came from the United States, Italy and Spain and covered acute and convalescent phases of COVID-19. Samples were obtained from the ongoing ImmuneRACE study (first 160 participants) and from 1,000 to 1,500 subjects provided by 6 global collaborators. The dataset comprised deeply sampled blood TCRbeta repertoires from subjects exposed to, actively infected with, or recovered from COVID-19. A de-identified subject ID, COVID-19 status, age in years and sex were almost always included in the sample metadata. The prospective study material was composed of cDNA or gDNA derived from T cells, B-cell-depleted T cells, or PBMCs. Where HLA class I and class II types were available, the types were taken from metadata supplied by the sample provider, not from assay-based typing. A freely available public database, intended as a resource for researchers studying the immune response to SARS-CoV-2, is where the repertoires were released. The full study reports these points: The quantity of clinical and demographic metadata differed by source and by participant and was supplied without curation.

Participants in the prospective study were aged 18 to 89 years, lived in 20 to 25 United States geographic areas, and enrolled through a virtual design. To assign participants to cohorts, the prospective study relied on clinical history that participants themselves reported in a screening survey and a study questionnaire. Recovered participants in ImmuneRACE Cohort 3 were defined as having two consecutive negative NP/OP PCR tests, clearance from a healthcare professional, or resolution of symptoms. Each participant in the prospective study had whole blood, serum and a nasopharyngeal or oropharyngeal swab collected by mobile phlebotomists. Over a roughly 2-month period, participants in the prospective study had the option of providing additional blood draws and questionnaires. Before DNA extraction, blood samples from the prospective study were shipped at room temperature or frozen. This clone was counted a single time. The antigen it recognizes is unknown. Nothing much larger sits one base from this clone, and base qualities are not available.

TCRbeta CDR3 regions were amplified from genomic DNA using the immunoSEQ Assay, a bias-controlled multiplex PCR. As for the authors' bioinformatics: Within the assay, amplification of reference gene primers was used to estimate how many nucleated cells each sample contained. To quantify the absolute abundance of each unique TCRbeta CDR3 rearrangement, sequence reads were collapsed and filtered. For each sample, productive Simpson clonality was calculated by taking the square root of Simpson's diversity index across productive rearrangements. TCRdb stores this immuneACCESS table with in-frame sequences only. Part of the clones is absent; in the studies checked, under half of the shortfall reflects unresolved V genes, and no reason is known for the rest. D and trimming were read from the DNA, whereas the V and J calls and clone size are those reported in that table. Recorded for this sample are around 190,000 clones; roughly four fifths of them occurred a single time. The ten largest account for roughly 8.7% of the sample.

The CDR3 spans 13 residues, from the cysteine through the phenylalanine. Only the CDR3 DNA stays, 39 bases, in frame from base 1. For CDR1 and CDR2, the germline V gene lists WSHSY and SAAADI. The junction carries 5 bases between V and J, which are trimmed by 0 bases and 5 bases respectively. Recombination linked TRBV10-2 to TRBJ2-1; the D gene remains uncertain. The sequence was obtained from a man aged 40-49 years who had recovered from COVID-19. The sample was PBMCs or T cells enriched from blood (not recorded which). The CDR3 region: CASSESRHNEQFF. The DNA sequence reads TGCGCCAGCAGTGAGTCGAGGCACAATGAGCAGTTCTTC.